These 6 T cell receptor beta chains were all obtained from the same sample, sequenced in a study of blood T cell repertoires in COVID-19. Assay: immunoSEQ multiplex PCR; the TCRdb copy retains only in-frame clones and omits some. There are some 170,000 clones in the sample; 84% occur only once, and 13% to 15% lies in the top ten. Sequencing was carried out using PBMCs or T cells enriched from blood (not recorded which). These receptors all stem from a man aged 50 or older who had recovered from COVID-19.

J is TRBJ2-3 and V is TRBV29-1; D is possibly TRBD2 (6 bases). Trimming removed 3 bases from V and 3 bases from J, with 10 bases in between. This CDR3 is built from 13 residues. Germline assignment: CDR1 SQVTM and CDR2 ANQGSEA. The CDR3 region has the DNA TGCAGCGTTGAGCGGGGCGGAACAGATACGCAGTATTTT. The encoded protein is CSVERGGTDTQYF.

This clone came up once. The V and J genes are TRBV6-1 and TRBJ1-6; no reliable D call. This CDR3 contains 18 residues. The V gene's germline CDR1 is MNHNS and CDR2 SASEGT. V lost 4 bases, J lost 0 bases, and 16 bases lay in between. The CDR3 protein is CASSGSRQGGSYNSPLHF. CDR3 in DNA: TGTGCCAGCAGTGGGTCTAGACAAGGAGGCTCCTATAATTCACCCCTCCACTTT.

This chain connects TRBV7-9 to TRBJ2-7; no definite D call. Trimming took off 1 base at V and 4 bases at J, with 8 bases between the two ends. The CDR3 has 13 residues. Germline assignment: CDR1 SEHNR and CDR2 FQNEAQ (reference sequence). CDR3 sequence reads: CASSLDYMYEQYF. CDR3 sequence (DNA): TGTGCCAGCAGCTTAGACTATATGTACGAGCAGTACTTC.

The chain carries TRBV27 and TRBJ2-1, with TRBD2 as a possible D gene (5 bases). Germline values: CDR1 MNHEY, CDR2 SMNVEV (reference sequence). The V end was cut by 6 bases, the J end by 4 bases, with 16 bases between. The CDR3 has 15 amino acids. The CDR3 protein is CASSRKATGYNEQFF. CDR3 nucleotide sequence: TGTGCCAGCAGCCGAAAAGCCACGGGATACAATGAGCAGTTCTTC.

The table lists this clone with a few counts. V and J are TRBV27 and TRBJ1-5, with 8 bases aligning to TRBD1. CDR1 and CDR2 (germline): MNHEY, SMNVEV (reference sequence). CDR3 length equals 16 residues. V lost 5 bases to trimming and J lost 1 base; unmatched junction nucleotides: 7. CDR3 sequence reads: CASSPRTGISNQPQHF. For the CDR3, the DNA is TGTGCCAGCAGTCCCCGGACAGGGATAAGCAATCAGCCCCAGCATTTT.

This clone was seen a single time. This chain joins TRBV5-4 and TRBJ1-1; no definite D call. V lost 4 bases and J lost 0, with 7 bases in between. The CDR3 loop spans 13 amino acids. The germline V gene encodes CDR1 SGHNT and CDR2 YYREEE (reference sequence). The CDR3: CASSPYLNTEAFF. In nucleotides, the CDR3 is TGTGCCAGCAGCCCTTACTTGAACACTGAAGCTTTCTTT.